This TCR beta chain derives from a study of monozygotic twins with inflammatory bowel disease. Study results and limitations: The study found lower TCRbeta diversity (inverse Simpson) in IBD patients than in healthy co-twins.

A note on this clonotype: Its antigen remains unknown.

TCRdb reprocessed the 5' RACE reads, with one entry per CDR3 protein and no DNA. The table lists about 300,000 distinct CDR3 sequences, with 5.6% in the top ten. Sequenced: blood. The sequence was obtained from a human donor with ulcerative colitis or Crohn's disease, or a healthy co-twin of an affected twin (not recorded which).

The CDR3 loop is CASSFRESYEQYF. The chain carries TRBV27 and TRBJ2-7. The germline CDR1 and CDR2 sequences are MNHEY and SMNVEV (reference sequence). The CDR3 consists of 13 residues.